This T cell receptor beta chain stems from a study of control samples from healthy donors and cancer patients. This CDR3 spans 10 amino acids. Germline V CDR1 and CDR2: MNHNS, SASEGT. The V end was cut by 1 base, the J end by 9 bases, with 3 bases between. Sequencing was performed with immunoSEQ multiplex PCR; in TCRdb, only in-frame clones are kept and a portion is missing. The sample lists about 130,000 clones, 85% to 95% occurring once. The V call is TRBV6-1, the J call TRBJ1-1; D ambiguous. The specimen sequenced was blood. The receptor comes from a man aged 18-30 years in good health. The chain's CDR3 is CASSEGKAFF. The CDR3 region has the DNA TGTGCCAGCAGTGAAGGTAAAGCTTTCTTT.